This section outlines one TCR beta chain sequence together with its context. Its target is unknown. Cell sorting via CD45RO/CCR7/CD25/CD127/CD95/CD27 was performed to obtain CD4+ naive, central memory, regulatory and stem cell-like memory cells. This specimen belongs to a study of beta chain features in type 1 diabetes. Study results and limitations: Type 1 diabetes patients had moderately but significantly shorter TCRB CDR3s in all four CD4+ subsets.

Expressed TCRB transcripts were sequenced after all isolated RNA was converted to cDNA. Produced via immunoSEQ multiplex PCR; TCRdb's table is partial and in-frame only. The sample has about 170,000 clones; about 7.8% are singletons. The junction had 8 bases not matched to a gene; V was cut back by 0 bases and J by 8 bases. This CDR3 contains 15 residues. The germline V gene has CDR1 SGHTA and CDR2 FQGTGA. The sequenced material came from central memory CD4+ T cells from blood. This TCR was recovered from a woman aged 40 to 55 with type 1 diabetes. The chain recombines TRBV7-3 with TRBJ1-2; 8 bases are a match to TRBD1. DNA of the CDR3: TGTGCCAGCAGCTTAACCGGACAGGGCCTTGGGGGCTACACCTTC. Translation gives CASSLTGQGLGGYTF.